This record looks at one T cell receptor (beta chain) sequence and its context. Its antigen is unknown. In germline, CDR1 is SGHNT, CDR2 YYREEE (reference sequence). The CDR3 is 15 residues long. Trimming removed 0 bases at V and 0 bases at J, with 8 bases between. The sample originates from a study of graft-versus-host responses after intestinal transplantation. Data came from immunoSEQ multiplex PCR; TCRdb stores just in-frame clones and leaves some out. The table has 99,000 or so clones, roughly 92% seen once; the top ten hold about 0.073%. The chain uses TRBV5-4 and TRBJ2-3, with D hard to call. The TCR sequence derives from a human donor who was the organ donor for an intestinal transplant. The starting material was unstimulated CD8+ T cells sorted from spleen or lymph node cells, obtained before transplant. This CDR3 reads CASSLVAASTDTQYF. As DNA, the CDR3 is TGTGCCAGCAGCTTGGTAGCCGCTAGCACAGATACGCAGTATTTT.